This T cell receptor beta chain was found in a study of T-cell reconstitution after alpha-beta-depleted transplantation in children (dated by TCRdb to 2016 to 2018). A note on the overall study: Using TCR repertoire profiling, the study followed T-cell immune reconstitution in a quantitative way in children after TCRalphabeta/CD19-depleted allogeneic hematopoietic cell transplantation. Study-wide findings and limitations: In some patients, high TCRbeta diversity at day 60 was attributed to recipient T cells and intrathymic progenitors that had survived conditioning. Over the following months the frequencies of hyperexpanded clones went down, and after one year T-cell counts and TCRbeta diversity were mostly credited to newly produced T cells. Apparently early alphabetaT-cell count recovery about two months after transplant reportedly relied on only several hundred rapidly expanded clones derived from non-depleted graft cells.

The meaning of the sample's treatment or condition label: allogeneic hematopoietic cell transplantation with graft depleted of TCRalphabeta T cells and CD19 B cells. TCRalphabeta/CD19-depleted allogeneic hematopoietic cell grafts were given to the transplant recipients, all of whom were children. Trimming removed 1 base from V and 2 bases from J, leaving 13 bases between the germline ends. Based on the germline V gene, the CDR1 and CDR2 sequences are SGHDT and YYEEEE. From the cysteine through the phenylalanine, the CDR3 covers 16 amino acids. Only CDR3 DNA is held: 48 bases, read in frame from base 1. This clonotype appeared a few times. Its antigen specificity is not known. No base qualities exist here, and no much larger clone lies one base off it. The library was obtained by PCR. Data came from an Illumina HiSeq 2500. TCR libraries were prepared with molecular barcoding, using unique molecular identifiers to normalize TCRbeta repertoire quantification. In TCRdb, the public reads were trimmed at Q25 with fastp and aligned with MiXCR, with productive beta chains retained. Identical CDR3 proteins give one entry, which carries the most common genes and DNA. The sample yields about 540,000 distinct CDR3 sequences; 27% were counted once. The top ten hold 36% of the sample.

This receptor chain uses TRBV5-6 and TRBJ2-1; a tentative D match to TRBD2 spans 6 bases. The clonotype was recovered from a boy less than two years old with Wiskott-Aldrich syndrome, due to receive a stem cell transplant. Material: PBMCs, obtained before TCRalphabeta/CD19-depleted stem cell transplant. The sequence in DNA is TGTGCCAGCAGCTTGATCGGGCGGGATCCCTACAATGAGCAGTTCTTC. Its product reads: CASSLIGRDPYNEQFF.